The rows below give T cell receptor beta chains drawn from one sample of a study of shared clonotypes between healthy human individuals. Produced via immunoSEQ multiplex PCR; TCRdb's table is partial and in-frame only. The table records 1.4 million to 1.5 million clones, roughly 96% of them present only once. The specimen was naive CD4+ T cells sorted from blood. These receptors all come from a young man in good health. The CDR3 runs from the conserved cysteine through the conserved F or W. The order of the fields is V gene, D gene, J gene, clone size, CDR3 DNA, CDR3 protein. A D gene is named only where the DNA matches it firmly. Only some rows state a clone size, as once, few, many or a class for expanded clones.

TRBV7-9	NA	TRBJ2-7	NA	TGTGCCAGCAGCTTAGGGTCCCGAGGCTCCTACGAGCAGTACTTC	CASSLGSRGSYEQYF
TRBV11-2	NA	TRBJ2-7	NA	TGTGCCAGCAGCAGGGTTACGTCCTACGAGCAGTACTTC	CASSRVTSYEQYF
TRBV14	NA	TRBJ2-1	NA	TGTGCCAGCAGCCAAGAAGGGCCGAATGAGCAGTTCTTC	CASSQEGPNEQFF
TRBV7-8	NA	TRBJ1-4	NA	TGTGCCAGCAGCTTACTCCGGTTGGGAAAACTGTTTTTT	CASSLLRLGKLFF
TRBV7-2	TRBD1	TRBJ1-3	NA	TGTGCCAGCAGCTTAGACCAGGAACGGGTGGGACAGGGAAACACCATATATTTT	CASSLDQERVGQGNTIYF
TRBV27	NA	TRBJ2-1	NA	TGTGCCAGCAGTTCGGGCGAAATAGGTGTAAGCTCCTACAATGAGCAGTTCTTC	CASSSGEIGVSSYNEQFF
TRBV7-3	TRBD2	TRBJ2-1	NA	TGTGCCAGCAGCCCTCTAGCGGGGGGGCCCGATGAGCAGTTCTTC	CASSPLAGGPDEQFF
TRBV18	NA	TRBJ2-1	NA	TGTGCCAGCTCACCACCATACAGGAACTCCTACAATGAGCAGTTCTTC	CASSPPYRNSYNEQFF
TRBV5-1	NA	TRBJ2-1	once	TGCGCCAGCAGCTTGTCGGGGAATGAGCAGTTCTTC	CASSLSGNEQFF
TRBV10-3	TRBD2	TRBJ2-1	NA	TGTGCCATCGGACAGGCTGGACTAGCGGGAGGGACTCCCCTGGGTTACAATGAGCAGTTCTTC	CAIGQAGLAGGTPLGYNEQFF
TRBV27	NA	TRBJ1-5	NA	TGTGCCAGCAGACCTAACAGGGCCCTAGGGGAGCCCCAGCATTTT	CASRPNRALGEPQHF
TRBV2	TRBD2	TRBJ2-1	NA	TGTGCCAGCAGTGGCGGGAGCTCCTACAATGAGCAGTTCTTC	CASSGGSSYNEQFF
TRBV27	TRBD1	TRBJ1-2	NA	TGTGCCAGCAGTCCTGACGGGACAGGGGTTGGCTACACCTTC	CASSPDGTGVGYTF
TRBV6-5	NA	TRBJ1-1	NA	TGTGCCAGCAAGATCGGGGGCGAGGCTTTCTTT	CASKIGGEAFF
TRBV5-1	NA	TRBJ2-1	NA	TGCGCCAGCAGCTTGGAGGAGCCTCACTACAATGAGCAGTTCTTC	CASSLEEPHYNEQFF
TRBV18	TRBD2	TRBJ2-1	NA	TGTGCCAGCTCACTAACATTCTCCGGGACTAGCGGGAGCTACAATGAGCAGTTCTTC	CASSLTFSGTSGSYNEQFF
TRBV11-2	NA	TRBJ1-1	NA	TGTGCCAGCAGCTTAGAAAGCAGGGCACAAGCTTTCTTT	CASSLESRAQAFF
TRBV6-1	TRBD1	TRBJ2-5	NA	TGTGCCAGCAGTGAAGGGTCCGCCTACAGGGGGCGGGAGACCCAGTACTTC	CASSEGSAYRGRETQYF
TRBV5-1	NA	TRBJ2-1	NA	TGCGCCAGCAGCTACCGCCCCGAGGATGAGCAGTTCTTC	CASSYRPEDEQFF
TRBV6-1	NA	TRBJ1-4	NA	TGTGCCGGGAACTCACAGGGTGGAGATGAAAAACTGTTTTTT	CAGNSQGGDEKLFF
TRBV6-5	NA	TRBJ2-7	NA	TGTGCCAGCAGTTACTCGGGCAGGTCCTCTGTTAGGAGCTTC	CASSYSGRSSVRSF
TRBV19	NA	TRBJ2-5	NA	TGTGCCAGTAGAAGTTACGACCAAGAGACCCAGTACTTC	CASRSYDQETQYF
TRBV9	NA	TRBJ2-3	once	TGTGCCAGCAGTGTCCTTTTGGGGGAGGGCACAGATACGCAGTATTTT	CASSVLLGEGTDTQYF
TRBV9	NA	TRBJ1-5	NA	TGTGCCAGCGGGGGGGATCAGCCCCAGCATTTT	CASGGDQPQHF
TRBV28	TRBD1	TRBJ1-5	NA	TGTGCCAGCAGCCCGGGTCACAGGGGGGTCCCCAATCAGCCCCAGCATTTT	CASSPGHRGVPNQPQHF
TRBV7-2	NA	TRBJ2-7	NA	TGTGCCAGCAGCTTAAGGGCGCTCGCTCCCTACGAGCAGTACTTC	CASSLRALAPYEQYF
TRBV19	NA	TRBJ2-3	NA	TGTGCCAGTAGTATCGGAGAGGGGAACACAGATACGCAGTATTTT	CASSIGEGNTDTQYF
TRBV18	NA	TRBJ1-4	NA	TGTGCCAGCTCACGTCCGGGAAAGTACGGTAATGAAAAACTGTTTTTT	CASSRPGKYGNEKLFF
TRBV5-4	TRBD1	TRBJ2-7	NA	TGTGCCAGCAGCTTCGACAGGGTTGGGACCTACGAGCAGTACTTC	CASSFDRVGTYEQYF
TRBV5-1	TRBD1	TRBJ1-2	NA	TGCGCCAGCAGCCCCAGGACAGGCCAAAATCCTAACTATGGCTACACCTTC	CASSPRTGQNPNYGYTF
TRBV15	NA	TRBJ2-3	once	TGTGCCACCAGCAGAGGGACAGATACGCAGTATTTT	CATSRGTDTQYF
TRBV28	TRBD2	TRBJ2-7	once	TGTGCCAGCAGTTCGGTAACTAGCGGGCCCTACTCCTACGAGCAGTACTTC	CASSSVTSGPYSYEQYF
TRBV10-1	NA	TRBJ1-1	NA	TGCGCCAGCAGTGAGTCGAGGTGGGGAGGGAACACTGAAGCTTTCTTT	CASSESRWGGNTEAFF
TRBV18	NA	TRBJ2-2	NA	TGTGCCAGCTCCCCCAACACAGCTCCGAACACCGGGGAGCTGTTTTTT	CASSPNTAPNTGELFF
TRBV28	NA	TRBJ2-7	NA	TGTGCCAGCAGCTACATAACCATCCGCTCCTACGAGCAGTACTTC	CASSYITIRSYEQYF
TRBV5-1	NA	TRBJ2-7	NA	TGCGCCAGCAGCTTCACGAGTGGGAAGGACGAGCAGTACTTC	CASSFTSGKDEQYF
TRBV2	NA	TRBJ1-5	NA	TGTGCCAGCAGTGACATAAACCCATATAGCAATCAGCCCCAGCATTTT	CASSDINPYSNQPQHF
TRBV7-2	NA	TRBJ2-1	NA	TGTGCCAGCAGCTTAGGGACTGCCTATCCCGAGCAGTTCTTC	CASSLGTAYPEQFF
TRBV6-1	TRBD2	TRBJ2-7	NA	TGTGCCAGCAGTGAAGTCCCAGCGGGAAGGTGGGTCTACGAGCAGTACTTC	CASSEVPAGRWVYEQYF
TRBV5-4	NA	TRBJ2-1	NA	TGTGCCAGCCAGATACAGGGGTCCCCGGGAGCACGACCGTTCTTC	CASQIQGSPGARPFF
TRBV13	NA	TRBJ2-7	once	TGTGCCAGCAGCCCTTCCCGATCCGATGACGAGCAGTACTTC	CASSPSRSDDEQYF
TRBV18	NA	TRBJ1-5	NA	TGTGCCAGCTCCCCAATACCCGTTTCGCCCCAGCATTTT	CASSPIPVSPQHF
TRBV5-5	NA	TRBJ2-7	NA	TGTGCCAGCAGCTCGCACCGGGAAGAGCAGTACTTC	CASSSHREEQYF
TRBV7-8	TRBD2	TRBJ2-1	NA	TGTGCCAGCAGCTTAGTCCCTGCCGGGACTAGCGGCAACAATGAGCAGTTCTTC	CASSLVPAGTSGNNEQFF
TRBV27	NA	TRBJ1-4	NA	TGTGCCAGCAGTTTACAGGGACTAATGAATGAAAAACTGTTTTTT	CASSLQGLMNEKLFF
TRBV2	NA	TRBJ1-4	NA	TGTGCCAGCAGTCCCCGGGACGACCATTTCACTAATGAAAAACTGTTTTTT	CASSPRDDHFTNEKLFF
TRBV10-3	TRBD2	TRBJ2-7	NA	TGTGCCATCAGGCGGGGACTAGCGGGAGGATTCGACGAGCAGTACTTC	CAIRRGLAGGFDEQYF
TRBV7-2	NA	TRBJ2-3	once	TGTGCCAGCAACCGGGTCCGCCACACAGATACGCAGTATTTT	CASNRVRHTDTQYF
TRBV9	TRBD2	TRBJ2-2	NA	TGTGCCAGCAGCGCATCTCCGACTAGCGGTTACACCGGGGAGCTGTTTTTT	CASSASPTSGYTGELFF
TRBV5-1	NA	TRBJ2-7	NA	TGCGCCAGCAGCCGTGGGACACCATACGAGCAGTACTTC	CASSRGTPYEQYF
TRBV11-2	NA	TRBJ2-7	NA	TGTGCCAGCAGCCAAGGTGGACTCCAGCGGGTAGGGCAGTACTTC	CASSQGGLQRVGQYF
TRBV5-1	NA	TRBJ2-7	NA	TGCGCCAGCGCGGGAAGCATGGGTTCAACCTACGAGCAGTACTTC	CASAGSMGSTYEQYF
TRBV28	NA	TRBJ2-7	NA	TGTGCCAGCAGCGTCGATGGCAGGGCAACCTACGAGCAGTACTTC	CASSVDGRATYEQYF
TRBV10-3	NA	TRBJ2-5	NA	TGTGCCATCTCTCGGACAGACCAAGAGACCCAGTACTTC	CAISRTDQETQYF
TRBV5-1	TRBD1	TRBJ2-7	once	TGCGCCAGCAGCCAAGCACCCCGGGACAGTAGCTCCTACGAGCAGTACTTC	CASSQAPRDSSSYEQYF
TRBV4-2	NA	TRBJ1-2	NA	TGTGCCAGCAGCCAAGAACGACAGTCGGTTAATGGCTACACCTTC	CASSQERQSVNGYTF